Given below is one TCR beta chain in context. CDR1 and CDR2 (germline): SNHLY, FYNNEI. The CDR3 runs 15 residues. V shed 7 bases, J shed 4 bases, and the junction held 7 bases outside the gene matches. The entry originates in a study of identical twins. TCRdb fed the 5' RACE reads into MiXCR, producing one record per CDR3 protein. The top ten hold 4% to 5.5% of the sample, which has some 690,000 distinct CDR3 sequences, 20% to 25% seen once. These records were also assigned to another study, of T cells expressing NK-cell markers. That work adds: In several experiments, an anti-gamma-delta TCR antibody restricted sorting to alpha-beta TCR T cells. The share of CD8+ T cells held by dominant NKG2C+ clonotypes was about 1.0-7.5% in several donors. Whether expanded NKG2C+ T cell clones were HCMV specific stayed uncertain.

This TCR came from a woman aged 18-30 years in good health. The sequenced material came from PBMCs. The gene calls are TRBV2 and TRBJ2-1, with TRBD1 matching 10 bases. Here the CDR3 reads CASTARDRGYNEQFF. The CDR3 coding sequence is TGTGCCAGCACCGCCCGGGACAGGGGATACAATGAGCAGTTCTTC. Full variable domain (outside the CDR3, taken from reference TRBV2 and TRBJ2-1): EPEVTQTPSHQVTQMGQEVILRCVPISNHLYFYWYRQILGQKVEFLVSFYNNEISEKSEIFDDQFSVERPDGSNFTLKIRSTKLEDSAMYFCASTARDRGYNEQFFGPGTRLTVL.